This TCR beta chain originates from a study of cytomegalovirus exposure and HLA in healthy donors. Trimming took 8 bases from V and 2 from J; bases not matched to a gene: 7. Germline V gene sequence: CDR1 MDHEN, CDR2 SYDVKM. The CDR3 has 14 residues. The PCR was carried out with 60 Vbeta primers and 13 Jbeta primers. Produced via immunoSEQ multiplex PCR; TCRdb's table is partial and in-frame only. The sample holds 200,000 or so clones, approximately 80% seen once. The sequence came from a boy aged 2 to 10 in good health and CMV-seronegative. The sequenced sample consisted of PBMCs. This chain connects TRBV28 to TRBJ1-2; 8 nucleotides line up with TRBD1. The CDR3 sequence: CASGSRDRNYGYTF. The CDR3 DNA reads TGTGCCAGCGGATCCCGGGACAGGAACTATGGCTACACCTTC.